This T cell receptor beta chain emerged from a study of PD-L1 blockade in urothelial cancer. The wider study: Of some 28 patients, twenty-five were males with bladder-origin urothelial cancer. After treatment start, blood was analyzed at 3 weeks (second dose) and at 6 weeks.

Assay used: immunoSEQ multiplex PCR; TCRdb lists only in-frame clones, some missing. The sample yields approximately 110,000 clones, approximately 85% seen once. CDR3 length equals 11 residues. Germline CDR1 is MRHNA and CDR2 is SNTAGT. J lost 12 bases, V lost 8 bases, and 6 bases had no gene match. Sequencing was performed on PBMCs, taken around atezolizumab (anti-PD-L1) treatment. The chain has TRBV6-4 and TRBJ2-1; 8 nucleotides line up with TRBD1. This TCR derives from a man aged 45-65 years with urothelial cancer. CDR3 nucleotides: TGTGCCAGCCGCGGACAGGGTGGGCAGTTCTTC. Translated: CASRGQGGQFF.